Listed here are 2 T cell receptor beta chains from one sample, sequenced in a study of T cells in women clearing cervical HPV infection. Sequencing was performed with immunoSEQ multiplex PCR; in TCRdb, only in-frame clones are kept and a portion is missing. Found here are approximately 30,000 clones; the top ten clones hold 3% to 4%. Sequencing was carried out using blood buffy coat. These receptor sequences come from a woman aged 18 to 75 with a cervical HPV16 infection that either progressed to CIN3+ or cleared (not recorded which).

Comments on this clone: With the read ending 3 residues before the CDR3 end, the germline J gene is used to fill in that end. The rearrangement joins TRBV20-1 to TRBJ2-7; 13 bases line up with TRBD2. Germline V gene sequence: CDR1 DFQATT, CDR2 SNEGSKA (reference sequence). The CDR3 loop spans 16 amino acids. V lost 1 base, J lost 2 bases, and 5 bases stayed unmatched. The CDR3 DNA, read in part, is TGCAGTGCTAGAGGTGCGGGACTAGCGGGAACCTACGAG. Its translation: CSARGAGLAGTYE. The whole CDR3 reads CSARGAGLAGTYEQYF.

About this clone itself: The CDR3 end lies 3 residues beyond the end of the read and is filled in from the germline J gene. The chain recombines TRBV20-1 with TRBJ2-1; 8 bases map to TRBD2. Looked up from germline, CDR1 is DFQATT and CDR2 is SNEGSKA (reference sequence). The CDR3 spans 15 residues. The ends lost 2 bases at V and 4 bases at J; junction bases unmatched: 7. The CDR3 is CSARRSGRPYNEQFF. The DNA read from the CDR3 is TGCAGTGCTAGACGGAGCGGGAGACCTTACAATGAG.